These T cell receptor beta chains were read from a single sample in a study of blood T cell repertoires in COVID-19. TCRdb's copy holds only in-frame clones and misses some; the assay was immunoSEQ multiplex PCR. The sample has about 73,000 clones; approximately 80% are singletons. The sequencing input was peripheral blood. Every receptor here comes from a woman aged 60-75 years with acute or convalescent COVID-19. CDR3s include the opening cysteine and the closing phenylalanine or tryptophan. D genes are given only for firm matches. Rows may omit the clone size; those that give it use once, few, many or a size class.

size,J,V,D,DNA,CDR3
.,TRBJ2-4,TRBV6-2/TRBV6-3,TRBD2,TGTGCCAGCAGCAGAGCGGGGCCCCTAGGTATTCAGTACTTC,CASSRAGPLGIQYF
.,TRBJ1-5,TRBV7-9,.,TGTGCCAGCAGCTTATCCGCGGATCAGCCCCAGCATTTT,CASSLSADQPQHF
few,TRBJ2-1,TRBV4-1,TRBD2,TGCGCCAGCAGCTCCGGACTAGCGGGCAATGAGCAGTTCTTC,CASSSGLAGNEQFF
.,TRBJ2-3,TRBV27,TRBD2,TGTGCCAGCAGCCGCGCAGCGGGGGGGCGGGGATCAGATACGCAGTATTTT,CASSRAAGGRGSDTQYF
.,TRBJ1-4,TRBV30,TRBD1,TGTGCCTGGAGCAGAGACAGGGGGCCCGAAAAACTGTTTTTT,CAWSRDRGPEKLFF
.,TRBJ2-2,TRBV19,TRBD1,TGTGCCAGTATGGTTAGGGGGCGCACGGATACCGGGGAGCTGTTTTTT,CASMVRGRTDTGELFF
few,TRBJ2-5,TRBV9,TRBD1,TGTGCCAGCAGCGTAGGGGGACAGGGGTTGGGAGAGACCCAGTACTTC,CASSVGGQGLGETQYF
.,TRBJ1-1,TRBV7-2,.,TGTGCCAGCAGCTTTGACGGGATATCGGAAGCTTTCTTT,CASSFDGISEAFF
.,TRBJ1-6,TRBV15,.,TGTGCCACCAGCCGAGTCTCCGGTAATTCACCCCTCCACTTT,CATSRVSGNSPLHF
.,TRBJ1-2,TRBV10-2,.,TGCGCCAGCAGTGAGACAGTCGCTGGGAACTATGGCTACACCTTC,CASSETVAGNYGYTF
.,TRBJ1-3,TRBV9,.,TGTGCCAGCAGCCTAGATGAGAGCACTCTTTCAGGAAACACCATATATTTT,CASSLDESTLSGNTIYF
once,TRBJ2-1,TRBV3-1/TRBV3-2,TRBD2,TGTGCCAGCAGCCAAGATATACCGACTAGCGGGGGGACAAGCTCCTACAATGAGCAGTTCTTC,CASSQDIPTSGGTSSYNEQFF
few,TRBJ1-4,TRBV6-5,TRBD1,TGTGCCAGTAAGCGGGCGGGACAGAATAATGAAAAACTGTTTTTT,CASKRAGQNNEKLFF
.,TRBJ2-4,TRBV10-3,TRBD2,TGTGCCATCAGTGATACGGGGGGGCGACTAGCCAAAAACATTCAGTACTTC,CAISDTGGRLAKNIQYF
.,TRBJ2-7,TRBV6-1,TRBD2,TGTGCCAGCAGTGATACTAGCGGGCCCTACGAGCAGTACTTC,CASSDTSGPYEQYF
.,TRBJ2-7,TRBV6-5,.,TGTGCCAGCAGCCCCCCTTCGGTAAACTACGAGCAGTACTTC,CASSPPSVNYEQYF
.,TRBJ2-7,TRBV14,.,TGTGCCAGCAGCCCGACAGTCCTCCTGAGCTCCTACGAGCAGTACTTC,CASSPTVLLSSYEQYF
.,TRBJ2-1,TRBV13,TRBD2,TGTGCCAGCAGCTCCAGACTAGCGGGGGGGCCCCGGCAGTTCTTC,CASSSRLAGGPRQFF
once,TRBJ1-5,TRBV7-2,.,TGTGCCAGCAGCTTAGTCGGCAGGGGAGGCAATCAGCCCCAGCATTTT,CASSLVGRGGNQPQHF
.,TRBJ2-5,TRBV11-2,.,TGTGCCAGCAGCTTAGATATCAGGGGACGCCAGACCCAGTACTTC,CASSLDIRGRQTQYF
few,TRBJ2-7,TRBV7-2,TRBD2,TGTGCCAGCAGCTTAAGCGGGGGGGTTAGCTCCTACGAGCAGTACTTC,CASSLSGGVSSYEQYF
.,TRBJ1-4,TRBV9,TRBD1,TGTGCCAGCAGCGTAGAGCGAACAGGGGGGGAAGAAAAACTGTTTTTT,CASSVERTGGEEKLFF
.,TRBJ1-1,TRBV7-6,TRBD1,TGTGCCAGCAGGGGACAGGGGGGGACTGAAGCTTTCTTT,CASRGQGGTEAFF
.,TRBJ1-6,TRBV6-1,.,TGTGCCAGCAGTGAAGCGGGGCTAGGACCCCTCCACTTT,CASSEAGLGPLHF
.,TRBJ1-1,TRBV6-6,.,TGTGCCAGCAGTTACTACGGGATGGGGAACACTGAAGCTTTCTTT,CASSYYGMGNTEAFF
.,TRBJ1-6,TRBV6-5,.,TGTGCCAGCAGTTACTCGAAGCGGGGTGGCGATTCACCCCTCCACTTT,CASSYSKRGGDSPLHF
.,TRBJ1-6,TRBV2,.,TGTGCCAGCAGTGAGGGGAGAAATAATTCACCCCTCCACTTT,CASSEGRNNSPLHF
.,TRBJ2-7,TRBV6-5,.,TGTGCCAGCTGGACAGTTTCCTACGAGCAGTACTTC,CASWTVSYEQYF
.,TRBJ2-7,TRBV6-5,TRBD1,TGTGCCAGCAGTACGCCGGGACAGGGTCGGGAGCAGTACTTC,CASSTPGQGREQYF
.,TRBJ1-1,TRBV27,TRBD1,TGTGCCAGCAGTTTAACAGGGGAGACTGAAGCTTTCTTT,CASSLTGETEAFF
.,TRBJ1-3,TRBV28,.,TGTGCCAGCAGTCCCCCTAGGAGCTCTGGAAACACCATATATTTT,CASSPPRSSGNTIYF
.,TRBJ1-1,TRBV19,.,TGTGCCAGTAGTATGGGGGCTGCGAACACTGAAGCTTTCTTT,CASSMGAANTEAFF
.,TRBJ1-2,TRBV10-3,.,TGTGCCTCCTCGCCGGGGGGAGGGATCTATGGCTACACCTTC,CASSPGGGIYGYTF
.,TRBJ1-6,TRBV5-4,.,TGTGCCAGCAGGGCTACAGGGTCCTATAATTCACCCCTCCACTTT,CASRATGSYNSPLHF
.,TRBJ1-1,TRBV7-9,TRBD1,TGTGCCAGCAGCTTAATGGCCAGGGGGCCCACTGAAGCTTTCTTT,CASSLMARGPTEAFF
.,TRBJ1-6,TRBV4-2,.,TGTGCCAGCAGCCACATAACCGGGACAAGGAATTCACCCCTCCACTTT,CASSHITGTRNSPLHF
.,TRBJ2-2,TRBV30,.,TGTGCCCTGGGACTTCCGAACACCGGGGAGCTGTTTTTT,CALGLPNTGELFF
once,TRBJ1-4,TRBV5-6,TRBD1,TGTGCCAGCAGGGGGACAGCGAACGATGAAAAACTGTTTTTT,CASRGTANDEKLFF
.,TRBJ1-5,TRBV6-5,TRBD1,TGTGCCAGCAGTATTGACAGGGGGCAGGATCAGCCCCAGCATTTT,CASSIDRGQDQPQHF
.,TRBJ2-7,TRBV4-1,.,TGCGCCAGCAGCCACGAGGACATGTACGAGCAGTACTTC,CASSHEDMYEQYF
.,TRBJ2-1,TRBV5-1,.,TGCGCCAGCAGCGCCCCGGAGCGCGGGGCGCCTCGTTTGGTGGACAATGAGCAGTTCTTC,CASSAPERGAPRLVDNEQFF
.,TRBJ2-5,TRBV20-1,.,TGCAGTGGTGCGGGCGAAGAGACCCAGTACTTC,CSGAGEETQYF
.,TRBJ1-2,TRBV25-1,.,TGTGCCAGCAGTCCACAAACCGGAGGGATGGTTAGAGGCTACACCTTC,CASSPQTGGMVRGYTF
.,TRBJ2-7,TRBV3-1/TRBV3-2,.,TGTGCCAGCAGCCAGAGTACTCGCGTCTACGAGCAGTACTTC,CASSQSTRVYEQYF
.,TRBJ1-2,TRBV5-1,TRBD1,TGCGCCAGCAGCTTGGAGGGACAGGTATATGGCTACACCTTC,CASSLEGQVYGYTF
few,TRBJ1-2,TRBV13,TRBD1,TGTGCCAGCAGCTTAAGGGGGCGTGTAGGCTCTAGCTATGGCTACACCTTC,CASSLRGRVGSSYGYTF
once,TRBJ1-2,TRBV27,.,TGTGCCAGCAGTTTACAGGGTACCTATGGCTACACCTTC,CASSLQGTYGYTF
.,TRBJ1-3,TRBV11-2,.,TGTGCCAGCAGCTTAGTGTTTGGCGGTGGATCTGGAAACACCATATATTTT,CASSLVFGGGSGNTIYF
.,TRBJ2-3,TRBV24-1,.,TGTGCCACCAGTGATGTGGCCAGGGAAGCAGATACGCAGTATTTT,CATSDVAREADTQYF
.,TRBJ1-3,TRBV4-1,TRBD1,TGCGCCAGCAGCCAAGGGTATACAGGGGCTGGAAACACCATATATTTT,CASSQGYTGAGNTIYF
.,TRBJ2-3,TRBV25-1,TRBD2,TGTGCCAGCAGTGAATATGAGCGGGGGACGCAGTATTTT,CASSEYERGTQYF
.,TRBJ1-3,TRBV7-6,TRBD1,TGTGCCAGCAGCCGCCGGACAGGGAGAGGCTCTGGAAACACCATATATTTT,CASSRRTGRGSGNTIYF
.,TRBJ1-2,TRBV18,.,TGTGCCAGCTCACCAGAGGCAATCAGGGGTTCTAACTATGGCTACACCTTC,CASSPEAIRGSNYGYTF
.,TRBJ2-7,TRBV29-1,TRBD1,TGCAGCGTTGTAGTTACAGGGGACGAGCAGTACTTC,CSVVVTGDEQYF
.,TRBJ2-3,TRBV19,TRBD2,TGTGCCAGTAGTACGGGACTAGCGGGGGGCCTAGCATATACGCAGTATTTT,CASSTGLAGGLAYTQYF